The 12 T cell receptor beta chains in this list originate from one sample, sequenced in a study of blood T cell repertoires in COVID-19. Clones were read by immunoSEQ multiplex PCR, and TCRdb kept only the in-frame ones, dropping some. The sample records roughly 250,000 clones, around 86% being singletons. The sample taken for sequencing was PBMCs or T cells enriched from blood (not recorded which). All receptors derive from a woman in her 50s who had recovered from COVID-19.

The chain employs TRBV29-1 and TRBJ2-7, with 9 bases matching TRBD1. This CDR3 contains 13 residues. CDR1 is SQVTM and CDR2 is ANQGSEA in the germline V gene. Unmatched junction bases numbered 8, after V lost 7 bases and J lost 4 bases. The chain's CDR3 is CSALGTGNYEQYF. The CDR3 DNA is TGCAGCGCCCTCGGGACAGGGAATTACGAGCAGTACTTC.

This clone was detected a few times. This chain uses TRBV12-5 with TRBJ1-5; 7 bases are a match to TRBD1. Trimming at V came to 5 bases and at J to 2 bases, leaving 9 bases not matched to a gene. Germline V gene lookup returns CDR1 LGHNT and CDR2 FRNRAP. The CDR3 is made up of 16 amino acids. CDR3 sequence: CASGDREVGGNQPQHF. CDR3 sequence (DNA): TGTGCTAGTGGTGACAGGGAGGTTGGTGGCAATCAGCCCCAGCATTTT.

Written as DNA, the CDR3 is TGTGCCAGCTCATCAGCTAGCGGGAGGAGGGAGACCCAGTACTTC. Its translation: CASSSASGRRETQYF. This chain uses TRBV18 with TRBJ2-5; 11 bases align to TRBD2. Looked up from germline, CDR1 is KGHSH and CDR2 is LQKENI. The CDR3 covers 15 residues. The V gene end was trimmed by 5 bases and the J gene end by 5 bases; junction bases not matched to a gene: 7.

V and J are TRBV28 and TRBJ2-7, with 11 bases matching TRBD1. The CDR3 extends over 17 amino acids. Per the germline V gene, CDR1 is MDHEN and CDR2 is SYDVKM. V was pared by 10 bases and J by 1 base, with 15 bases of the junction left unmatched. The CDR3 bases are TGTGCCACTCGGACAGGGGGCGTTAGAGCACCTTCCTACGAGCAGTACTTC. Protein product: CATRTGGVRAPSYEQYF.

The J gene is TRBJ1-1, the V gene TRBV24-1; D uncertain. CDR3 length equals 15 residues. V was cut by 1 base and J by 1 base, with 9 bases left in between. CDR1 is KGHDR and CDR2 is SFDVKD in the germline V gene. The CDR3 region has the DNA TGTGCCACCAGTGATTTTGCGAACTCGAACACTGAAGCTTTCTTT. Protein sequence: CATSDFANSNTEAFF.

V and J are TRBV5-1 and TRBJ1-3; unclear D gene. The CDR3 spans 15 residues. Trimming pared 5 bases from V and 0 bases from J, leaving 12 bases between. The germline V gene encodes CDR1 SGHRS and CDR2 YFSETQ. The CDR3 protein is CASRSGEYSGNTIYF. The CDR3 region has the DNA TGCGCCAGCAGGTCCGGGGAATACTCTGGAAACACCATATATTTT. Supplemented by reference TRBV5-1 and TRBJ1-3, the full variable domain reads KAGVTQTPRYLIKTRGQQVTLSCSPISGHRSVSWYQQTPGQGLQFLFEYFSETQRNKGNFPGRFSGRQFSNSRSEMNVSTLELGDSALYLCASRSGEYSGNTIYFGEGSWLTVV.

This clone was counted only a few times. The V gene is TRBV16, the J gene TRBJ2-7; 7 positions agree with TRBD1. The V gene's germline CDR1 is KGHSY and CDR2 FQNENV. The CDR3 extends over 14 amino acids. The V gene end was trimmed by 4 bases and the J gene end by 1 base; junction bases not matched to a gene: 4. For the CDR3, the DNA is TGTGCCAGCAGCCCGGGACAGATGTCCTACGAGCAGTACTTC. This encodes CASSPGQMSYEQYF.

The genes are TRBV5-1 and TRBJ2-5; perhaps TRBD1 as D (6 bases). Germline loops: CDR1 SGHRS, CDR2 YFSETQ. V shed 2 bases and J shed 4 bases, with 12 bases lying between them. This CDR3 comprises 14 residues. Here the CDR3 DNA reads TGCGCCAGCAGCTTCACGAGACAGGTAGAGACCCAGTACTTC. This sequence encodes CASSFTRQVETQYF. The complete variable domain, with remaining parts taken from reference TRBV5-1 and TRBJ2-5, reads KAGVTQTPRYLIKTRGQQVTLSCSPISGHRSVSWYQQTPGQGLQFLFEYFSETQRNKGNFPGRFSGRQFSNSRSEMNVSTLELGDSALYLCASSFTRQVETQYFGPGTRLLVL.

Here the CDR3 reads CASSLEQGDQPQHF. In nucleotides, the CDR3 is TGTGCCAGCAGCTTAGAACAGGGGGACCAGCCCCAGCATTTT. The rearrangement uses TRBV7-6 and TRBJ1-5; the match to TRBD1 covers 8 bases. Germline CDR1 SGHVS, CDR2 FNYEAQ. This CDR3 contains 14 residues. The V and J ends lost 1 base and 7 bases, in that order; junction bases with no gene match: 3.

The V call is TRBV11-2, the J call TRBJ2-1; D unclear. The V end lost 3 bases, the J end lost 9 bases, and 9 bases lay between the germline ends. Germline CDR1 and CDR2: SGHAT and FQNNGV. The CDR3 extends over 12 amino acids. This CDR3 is CASSFLDPEQFF. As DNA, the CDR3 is TGTGCCAGCAGCTTCCTAGATCCTGAGCAGTTCTTC.

CDR3 residues: CASSAARTSGSSDTQYF. The CDR3 DNA follows: TGTGCCAGCAGCGCTGCCAGGACTAGCGGGAGTTCAGATACGCAGTATTTT. The rearrangement uses TRBV7-6 and TRBJ2-3, with TRBD2 identical over 13 bases. The CDR3 is made up of 17 amino acids. The junction had 9 bases not matched to a gene; V was cut back by 5 bases and J by 4 bases. From germline, CDR1 is SGHVS and CDR2 FNYEAQ.

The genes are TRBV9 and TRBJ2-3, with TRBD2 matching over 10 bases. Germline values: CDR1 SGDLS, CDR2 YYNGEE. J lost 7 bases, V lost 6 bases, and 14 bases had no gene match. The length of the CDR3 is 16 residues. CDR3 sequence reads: CASTRGASGSGYTQYF. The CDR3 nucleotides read TGTGCCAGCACCCGTGGGGCTAGCGGGAGTGGGTATACGCAGTATTTT.